This TCR beta chain derives from a study of T cells in women clearing cervical HPV infection. About the research overall: Controls gave blood once infection was undetectable; cases at lesion identification.

Genomic DNA, averaging about 1,300 ng per sample, yielded TCR beta CDR3 via immunoSEQ. Sequenced by immunoSEQ multiplex PCR; TCRdb stores in-frame clones only, minus some. This sample's clone table lists some 46,000 clones. As to this clone: Read data end 3 residues before the CDR3 end; the end is taken from the germline J gene.

The CDR3 has 14 amino acids. The germline V gene encodes CDR1 SGHAT and CDR2 FQDESV (reference sequence). Deletions cut 1 base from V and 5 bases from J, with 11 bases between. The sequencing sample was made of blood buffy coat. The clonotype was recovered from a woman aged 18-70 years with a cervical HPV16 infection that either progressed to CIN3+ or cleared (not recorded which). V usage is TRBV11-1 and J usage is TRBJ1-1; D is uncertain. The CDR3: CASSLVASGTEAFF. The CDR3 DNA, read in part, is TGTGCCAGCAGCTTAGTGGCCTCGGGGACTGAA.